This T cell receptor beta chain was recovered during a study of T cells in Graves' hyperthyroidism and ophthalmopathy. Regions amplified from RNA transcripts were the TCR beta CDR3 regions. HTBI primers were employed in a first-round RT-PCR of the TCR CDR3. Via MiXCR, TCRdb re-called the multiplex PCR reads, giving one row per CDR3 protein. This sample has some 360,000 distinct CDR3 sequences, with roughly 14% found just once. Overall study findings and caveats: Most thyroid clonotypes that were expanded above 0.001 also turned up in blood.

Germline loops: CDR1 LNHDA, CDR2 SQIVND (reference sequence). V dropped 6 bases and J dropped 6; count of bases not matched to a gene: 11. CDR3 size: 16 residues. This clonotype has only a few counts. What it binds is unknown. Sequencing input: blood. This TCR came from a woman aged 55-70 years with Graves' hyperthyroidism. The rearrangement joins TRBV19 to TRBJ1-5, with TRBD1 matching 10 bases. The chain's CDR3 is CASRPSRDRGGQPQHF. The CDR3 bases are TGTGCCAGTAGACCCTCCCGGGACAGGGGTGGTCAGCCCCAGCATTTT.